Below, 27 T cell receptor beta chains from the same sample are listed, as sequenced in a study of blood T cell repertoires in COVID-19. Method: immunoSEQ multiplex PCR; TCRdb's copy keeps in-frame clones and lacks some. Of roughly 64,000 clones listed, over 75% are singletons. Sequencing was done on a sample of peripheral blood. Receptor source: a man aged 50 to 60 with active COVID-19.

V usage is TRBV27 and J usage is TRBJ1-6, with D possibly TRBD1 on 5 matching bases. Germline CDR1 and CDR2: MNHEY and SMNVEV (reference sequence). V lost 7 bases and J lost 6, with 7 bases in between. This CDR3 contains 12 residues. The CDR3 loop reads CASKQANSPLHF. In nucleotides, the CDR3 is TGTGCCAGCAAACAGGCTAATTCACCCCTCCACTTT.

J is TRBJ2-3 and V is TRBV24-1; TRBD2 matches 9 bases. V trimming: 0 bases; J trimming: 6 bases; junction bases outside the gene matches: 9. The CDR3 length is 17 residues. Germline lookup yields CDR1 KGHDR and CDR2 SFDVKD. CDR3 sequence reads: CATSDLRAGGYEDTQYF. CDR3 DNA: TGTGCCACCAGTGATTTGCGAGCGGGAGGTTATGAGGATACGCAGTATTTT.

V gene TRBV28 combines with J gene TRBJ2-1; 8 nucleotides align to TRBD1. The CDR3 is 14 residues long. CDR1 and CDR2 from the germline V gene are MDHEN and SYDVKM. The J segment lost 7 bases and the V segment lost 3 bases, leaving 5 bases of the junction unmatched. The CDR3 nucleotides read TGTGCCAGCAGTTTTTCAACAGGGGGGAATGAGCAGTTCTTC. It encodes CASSFSTGGNEQFF.

The CDR3, as DNA: TGTGCCAGCTCCTTGTACACTGAAGCTTTCTTT. This encodes CASSLYTEAFF. The chain links TRBV12-3 or TRBV12-4 to TRBJ1-1; D is ambiguous. This CDR3 is built from 11 residues. The V and J ends lost 8 bases and 3 bases respectively, with 7 bases between them.

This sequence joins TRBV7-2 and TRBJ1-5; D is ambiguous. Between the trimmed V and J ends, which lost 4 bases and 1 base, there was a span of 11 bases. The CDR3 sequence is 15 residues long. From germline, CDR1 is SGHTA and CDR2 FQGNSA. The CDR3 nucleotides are TGTGCCAGCAGCTCAGGAGGGCTGAGCAATCAGCCCCAGCATTTT. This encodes CASSSGGLSNQPQHF.

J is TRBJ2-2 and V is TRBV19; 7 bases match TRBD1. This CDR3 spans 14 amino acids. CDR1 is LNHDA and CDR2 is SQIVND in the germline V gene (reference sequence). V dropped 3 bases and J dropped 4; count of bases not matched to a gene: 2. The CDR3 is CASSMGQLTGELFF. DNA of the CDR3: TGTGCCAGTAGTATGGGACAGCTCACCGGGGAGCTGTTTTTT.

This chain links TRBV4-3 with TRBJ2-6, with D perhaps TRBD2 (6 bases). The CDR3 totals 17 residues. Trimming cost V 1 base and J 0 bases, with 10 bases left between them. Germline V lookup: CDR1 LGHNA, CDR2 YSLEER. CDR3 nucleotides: TGCGCCAGCAGCCAAGGGGGGGATCTCTCTGGGGCCAACGTCCTGACTTTC. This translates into CASSQGGDLSGANVLTF.

CDR3 in amino acids: CASSLMSPGGTSEQYF. The CDR3 DNA reads TGTGCCAGCAGCTTAATGTCCCCGGGGGGTACAAGCGAGCAGTACTTC. V is TRBV7-2 and J is TRBJ2-7; TRBD2 agrees at 7 bases. Trimming took 2 bases from V and 6 from J; bases not matched to a gene: 13. The CDR3 is 16 residues long. From germline, CDR1 is SGHTA and CDR2 FQGNSA.

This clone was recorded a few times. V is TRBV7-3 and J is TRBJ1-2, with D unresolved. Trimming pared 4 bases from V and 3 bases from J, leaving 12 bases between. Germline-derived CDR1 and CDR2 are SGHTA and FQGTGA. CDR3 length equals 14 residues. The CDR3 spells CASSSGPEDYGYTF. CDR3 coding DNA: TGTGCCAGCAGCTCCGGCCCGGAGGACTATGGCTACACCTTC.

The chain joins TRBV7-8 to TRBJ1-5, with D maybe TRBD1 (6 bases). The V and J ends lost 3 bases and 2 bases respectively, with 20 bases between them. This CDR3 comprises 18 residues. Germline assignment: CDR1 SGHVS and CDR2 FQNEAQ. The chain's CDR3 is CASSLRVRGAQGNQPQHF. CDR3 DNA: TGTGCCAGCAGCTTGCGGGTGCGGGGGGCGCAGGGCAATCAGCCCCAGCATTTT.

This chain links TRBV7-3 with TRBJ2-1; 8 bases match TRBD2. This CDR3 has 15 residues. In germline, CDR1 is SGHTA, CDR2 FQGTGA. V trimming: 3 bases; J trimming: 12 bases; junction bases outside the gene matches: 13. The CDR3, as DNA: TGTGCCAGCAGCTTTCAGGTCGGGACTAGTTCGGTGCAGTTCTTC. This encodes CASSFQVGTSSVQFF. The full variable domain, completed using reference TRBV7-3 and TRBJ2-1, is GAGVSQTPSNKVTEKGKYVELRCDPISGHTALYWYRQSLGQGPEFLIYFQGTGAADDSGLPNDRFFAVRPEGSVSTLKIQRTERGDSAVYLCASSFQVGTSSVQFFGPGTRLTVL.

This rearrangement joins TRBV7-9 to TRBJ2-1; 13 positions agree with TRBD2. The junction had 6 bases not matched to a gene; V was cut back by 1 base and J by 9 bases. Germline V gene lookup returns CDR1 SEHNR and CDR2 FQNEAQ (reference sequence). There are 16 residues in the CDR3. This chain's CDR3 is CASSLGTSGGEGEQFF. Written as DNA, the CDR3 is TGTGCCAGCAGCTTAGGAACTAGCGGGGGGGAAGGTGAGCAGTTCTTC.

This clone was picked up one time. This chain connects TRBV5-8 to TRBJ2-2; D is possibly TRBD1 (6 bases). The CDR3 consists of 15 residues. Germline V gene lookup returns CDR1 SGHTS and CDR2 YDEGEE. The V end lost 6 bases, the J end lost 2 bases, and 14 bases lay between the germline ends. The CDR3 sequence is CASTRWGQNTGELFF. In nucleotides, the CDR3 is TGTGCCAGCACCCGTTGGGGACAAAACACCGGGGAGCTGTTTTTT.

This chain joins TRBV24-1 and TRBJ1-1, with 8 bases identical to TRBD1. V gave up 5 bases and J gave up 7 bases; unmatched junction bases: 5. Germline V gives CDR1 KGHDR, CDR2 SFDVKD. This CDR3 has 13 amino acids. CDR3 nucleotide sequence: TGTGCCACCAGTGCCAGGACAGGGCATGAAGCTTTCTTT. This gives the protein CATSARTGHEAFF.

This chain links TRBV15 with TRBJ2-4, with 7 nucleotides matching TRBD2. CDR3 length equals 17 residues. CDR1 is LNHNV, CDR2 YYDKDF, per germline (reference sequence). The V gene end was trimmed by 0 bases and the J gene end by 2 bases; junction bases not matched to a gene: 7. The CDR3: CATSRDMRGSSKNIQYF. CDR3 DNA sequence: TGTGCCACCAGCAGAGATATGCGCGGGAGCTCCAAAAACATTCAGTACTTC.

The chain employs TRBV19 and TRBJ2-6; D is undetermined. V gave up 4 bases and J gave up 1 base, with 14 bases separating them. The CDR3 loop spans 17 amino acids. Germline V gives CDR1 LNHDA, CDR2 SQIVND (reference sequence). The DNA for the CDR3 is TGTGCCAGTAGTACAATGATGGGCAGGTCTGGGGCCAACGTCCTGACTTTC. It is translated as CASSTMMGRSGANVLTF.

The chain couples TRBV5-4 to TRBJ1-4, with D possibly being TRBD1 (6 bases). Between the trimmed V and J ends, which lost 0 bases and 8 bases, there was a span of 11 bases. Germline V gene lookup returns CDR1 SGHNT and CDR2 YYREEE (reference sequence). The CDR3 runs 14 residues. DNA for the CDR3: TGTGCCAGCAGCTTGGAGGGGGTAGGCGAAAAACTGTTTTTT. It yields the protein CASSLEGVGEKLFF.

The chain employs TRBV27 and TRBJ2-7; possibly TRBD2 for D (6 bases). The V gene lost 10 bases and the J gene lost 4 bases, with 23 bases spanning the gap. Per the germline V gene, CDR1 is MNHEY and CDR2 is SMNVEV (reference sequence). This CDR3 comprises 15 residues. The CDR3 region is CATISRDFGVYEQYF. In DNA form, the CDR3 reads TGTGCCACTATTTCCCGGGACTTCGGTGTGTACGAGCAGTACTTC.

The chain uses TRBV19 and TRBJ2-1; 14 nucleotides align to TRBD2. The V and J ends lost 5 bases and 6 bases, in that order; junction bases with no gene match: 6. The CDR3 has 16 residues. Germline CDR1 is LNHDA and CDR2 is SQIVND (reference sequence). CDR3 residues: CASSGTGTSGSNEQFF. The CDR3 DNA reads TGTGCCAGTAGTGGCACCGGGACTAGCGGGAGCAATGAGCAGTTCTTC.

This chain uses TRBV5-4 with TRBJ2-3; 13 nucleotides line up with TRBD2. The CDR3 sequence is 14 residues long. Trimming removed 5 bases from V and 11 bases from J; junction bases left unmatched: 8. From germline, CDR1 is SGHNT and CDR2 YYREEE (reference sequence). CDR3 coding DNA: TGTGCCAGCAGTCCCGGGACTAGCGGGGCGAGGCAGTATTTT. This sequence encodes CASSPGTSGARQYF.

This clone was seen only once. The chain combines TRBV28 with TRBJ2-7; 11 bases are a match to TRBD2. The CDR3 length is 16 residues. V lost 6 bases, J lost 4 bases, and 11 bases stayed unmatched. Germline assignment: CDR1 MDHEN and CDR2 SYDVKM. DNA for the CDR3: TGTGCCAGCAGCCCCTGGTCTAGCGGGAGGCGGTACGAGCAGTACTTC. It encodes CASSPWSSGRRYEQYF.

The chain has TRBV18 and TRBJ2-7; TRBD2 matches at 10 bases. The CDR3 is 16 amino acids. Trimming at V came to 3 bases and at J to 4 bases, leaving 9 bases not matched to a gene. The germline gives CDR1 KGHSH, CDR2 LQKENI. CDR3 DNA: TGTGCCAGCTCACCCCCCTCGAGCGGGAGGGCATACGAGCAGTACTTC. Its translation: CASSPPSSGRAYEQYF.

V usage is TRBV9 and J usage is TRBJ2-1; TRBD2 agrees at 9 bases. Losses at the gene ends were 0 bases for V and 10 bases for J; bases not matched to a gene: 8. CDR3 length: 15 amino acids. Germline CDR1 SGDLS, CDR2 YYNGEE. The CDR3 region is CASSVALAGRGEQFF. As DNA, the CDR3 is TGTGCCAGCAGCGTAGCACTAGCGGGCAGGGGGGAGCAGTTCTTC.

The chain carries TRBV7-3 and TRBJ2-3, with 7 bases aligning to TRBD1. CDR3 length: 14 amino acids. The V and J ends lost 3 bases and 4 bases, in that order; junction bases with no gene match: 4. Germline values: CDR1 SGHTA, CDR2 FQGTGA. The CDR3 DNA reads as TGTGCCAGCAGCTTCCTTGACAGGGCAGATACGCAGTATTTT. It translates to CASSFLDRADTQYF. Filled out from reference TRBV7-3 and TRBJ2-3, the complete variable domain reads GAGVSQTPSNKVTEKGKYVELRCDPISGHTALYWYRQSLGQGPEFLIYFQGTGAADDSGLPNDRFFAVRPEGSVSTLKIQRTERGDSAVYLCASSFLDRADTQYFGPGTRLTVL.

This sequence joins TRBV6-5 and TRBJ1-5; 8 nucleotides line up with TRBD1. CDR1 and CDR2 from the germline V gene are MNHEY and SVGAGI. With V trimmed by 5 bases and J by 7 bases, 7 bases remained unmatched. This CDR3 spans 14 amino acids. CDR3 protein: CASSLRGPGQPQHF. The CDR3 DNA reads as TGTGCCAGCAGTCTCAGGGGGCCGGGGCAGCCCCAGCATTTT.

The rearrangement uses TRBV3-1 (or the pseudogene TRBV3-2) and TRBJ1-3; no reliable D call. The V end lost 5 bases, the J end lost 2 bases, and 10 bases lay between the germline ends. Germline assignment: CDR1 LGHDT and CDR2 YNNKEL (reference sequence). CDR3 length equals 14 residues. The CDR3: CASSYPHPGNTIYF. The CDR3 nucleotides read TGTGCCAGCAGCTACCCACACCCTGGAAACACCATATATTTT.

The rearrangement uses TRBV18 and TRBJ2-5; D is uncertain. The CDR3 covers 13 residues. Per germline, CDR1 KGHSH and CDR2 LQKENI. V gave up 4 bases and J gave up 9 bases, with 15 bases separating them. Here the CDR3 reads CASSLGLNEAQYF. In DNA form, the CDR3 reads TGTGCCAGCTCACTTGGTCTTAACGAGGCCCAGTACTTC.